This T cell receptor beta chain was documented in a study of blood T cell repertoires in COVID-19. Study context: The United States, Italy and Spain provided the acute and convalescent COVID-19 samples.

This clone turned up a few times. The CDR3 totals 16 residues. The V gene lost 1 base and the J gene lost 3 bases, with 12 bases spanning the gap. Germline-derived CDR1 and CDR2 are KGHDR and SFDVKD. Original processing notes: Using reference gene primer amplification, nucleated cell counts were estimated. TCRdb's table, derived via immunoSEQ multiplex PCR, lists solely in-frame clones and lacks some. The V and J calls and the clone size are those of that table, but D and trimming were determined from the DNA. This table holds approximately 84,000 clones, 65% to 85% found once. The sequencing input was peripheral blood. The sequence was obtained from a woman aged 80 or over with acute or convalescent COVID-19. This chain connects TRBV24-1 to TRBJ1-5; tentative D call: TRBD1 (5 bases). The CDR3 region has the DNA TGTGCCACCAGTGATTTATCCCAGGGAATCAATCAGCCCCAGCATTTT. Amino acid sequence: CATSDLSQGINQPQHF.